This T cell receptor (beta chain) appears in the sequencing data of a study of CD8 T cells in Susac syndrome. RNA totalling about 0.45 to 1 ug underwent reverse transcription with random hexamers. Multiplex PCR with immunoSEQ amplified the TCR beta CDR3 across 54 Vbeta and 13 Jbeta. TCRdb ran MiXCR on the immunoSEQ multiplex PCR reads and lists one entry per CDR3 protein. The table shows some 170,000 distinct CDR3 sequences, with roughly 94% occurring only once. CD8+ and CD4+ T cells circulating in blood were sequenced for TCR beta. CDR3 length: 13 amino acids. Looked up from germline, CDR1 is LGHDT and CDR2 is YNNKEL (reference sequence). The V end was cut by 2 bases, the J end by 7 bases, with 9 bases between.

The sample was CD4+ T cells from PBMCs. This clonotype was sampled from a human donor in good health. The rearrangement joins TRBV3-1 to TRBJ1-5; D is undetermined. Written as DNA, the CDR3 is TGTGCCAGCAGCCAAAATTATTGGCAGCCCCAGCATTTT. Translating it yields CASSQNYWQPQHF. Complete variable domain (other parts from reference TRBV3-1 and TRBJ1-5): DTAVSQTPKYLVTQMGNDKSIKCEQNLGHDTMYWYKQDSKKFLKIMFSYNNKELIINETVPNRFSPKSPDKAHLNLHINSLELGDSAVYFCASSQNYWQPQHFGDGTRLSIL.